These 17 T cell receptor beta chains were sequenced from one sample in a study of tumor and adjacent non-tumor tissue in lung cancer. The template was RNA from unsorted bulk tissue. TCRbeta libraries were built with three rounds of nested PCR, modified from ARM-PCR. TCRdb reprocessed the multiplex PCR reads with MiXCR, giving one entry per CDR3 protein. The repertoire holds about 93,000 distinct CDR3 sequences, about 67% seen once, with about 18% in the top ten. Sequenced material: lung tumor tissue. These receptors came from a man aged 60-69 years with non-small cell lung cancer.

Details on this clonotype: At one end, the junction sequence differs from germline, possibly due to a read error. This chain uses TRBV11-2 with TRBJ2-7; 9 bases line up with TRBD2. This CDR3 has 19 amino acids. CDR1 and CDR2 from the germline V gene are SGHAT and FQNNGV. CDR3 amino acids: CPSSSDFLAGQKWGVEQYF. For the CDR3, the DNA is TGTCCCAGCAGCTCAGATTTTCTAGCGGGACAAAAATGGGGCGTCGAGCAATACTTC. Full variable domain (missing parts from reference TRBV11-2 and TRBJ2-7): EAGVAQSPRYKIIEKRQSVAFWCNPISGHATLYWYQQILGQGPKLLIQFQNNGVVDDSQLPKDRFSAERLKGVDSTLKIQPAKLEDSAVYLCPSSSDFLAGQKWGVEQYFGPGTRLTVT.

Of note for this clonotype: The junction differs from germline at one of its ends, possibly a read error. The CDR3 loop reads CARSLGWRHGKTQYF. The CDR3, as DNA: TGTGCCCGCAGTTTGGGATGGAGACACGGAAAGACCCAGTACTTC. The rearrangement links TRBV12-3 or TRBV12-4 to TRBJ2-5; D not resolved. CDR3 length: 15 amino acids.

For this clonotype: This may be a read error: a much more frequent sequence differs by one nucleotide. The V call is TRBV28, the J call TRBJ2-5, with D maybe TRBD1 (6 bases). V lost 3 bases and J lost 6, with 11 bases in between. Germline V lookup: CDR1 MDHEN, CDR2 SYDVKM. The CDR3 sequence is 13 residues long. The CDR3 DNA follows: TGTGCCAGCAGTTTGCAGGGGCCACAGACCCAGTACTTC. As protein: CASSLQGPQTQYF.

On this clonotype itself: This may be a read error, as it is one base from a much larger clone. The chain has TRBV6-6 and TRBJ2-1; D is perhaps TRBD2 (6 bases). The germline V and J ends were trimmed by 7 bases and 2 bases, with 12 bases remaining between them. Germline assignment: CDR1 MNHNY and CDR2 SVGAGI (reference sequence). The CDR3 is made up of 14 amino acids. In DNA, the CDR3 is TGTGCCAGCAATGAGGGACTGACCTACAATGAGCAGTTCTTC. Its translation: CASNEGLTYNEQFF.

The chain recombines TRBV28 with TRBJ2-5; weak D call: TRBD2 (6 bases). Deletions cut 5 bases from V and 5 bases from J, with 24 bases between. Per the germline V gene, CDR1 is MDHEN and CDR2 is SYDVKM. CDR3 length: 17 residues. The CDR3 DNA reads TGTGCCAGCAGTAGTGGGGGGTTGACGGAAGGAGGGGAGACCCAGTACTTC. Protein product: CASSSGGLTEGGETQYF.

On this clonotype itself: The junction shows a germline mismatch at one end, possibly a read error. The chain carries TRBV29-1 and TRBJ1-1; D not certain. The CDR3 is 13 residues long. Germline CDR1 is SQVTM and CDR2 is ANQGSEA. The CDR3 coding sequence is TGTAGCGTTGAGGCACCCATGAACACTGAAGCTTTCTTT. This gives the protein CSVEAPMNTEAFF.

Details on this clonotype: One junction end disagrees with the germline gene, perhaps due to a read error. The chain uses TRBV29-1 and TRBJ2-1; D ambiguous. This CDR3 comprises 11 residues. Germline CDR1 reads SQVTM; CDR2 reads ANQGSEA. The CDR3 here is CGVSEPNEQFF. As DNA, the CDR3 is TGCGGCGTCTCCGAGCCAAATGAGCAGTTCTTC.

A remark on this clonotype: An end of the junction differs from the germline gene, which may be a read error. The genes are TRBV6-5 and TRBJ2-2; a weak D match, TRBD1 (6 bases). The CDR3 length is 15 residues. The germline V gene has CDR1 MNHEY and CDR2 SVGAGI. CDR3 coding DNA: TGTGTCAGCAGGTCCAGGACAGTGAACACCAGGGAGCTGTTTTTT. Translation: CVSRSRTVNTRELFF.

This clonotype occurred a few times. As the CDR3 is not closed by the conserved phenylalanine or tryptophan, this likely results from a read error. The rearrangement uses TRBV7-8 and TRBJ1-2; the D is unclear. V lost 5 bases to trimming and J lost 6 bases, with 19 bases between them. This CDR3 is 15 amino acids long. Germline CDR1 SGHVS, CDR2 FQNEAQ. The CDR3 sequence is CASSRRSEGRDGYTL. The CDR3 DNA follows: TGTGCCAGCAGCCGCAGGAGTGAGGGCCGGGATGGCTACACCCTC.

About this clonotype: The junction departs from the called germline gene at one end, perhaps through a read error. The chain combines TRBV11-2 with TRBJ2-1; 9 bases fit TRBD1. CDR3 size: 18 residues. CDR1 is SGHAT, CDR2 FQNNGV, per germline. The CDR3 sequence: CASSLGNSGTGKYSEQFF. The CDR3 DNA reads TGTGCCAGCAGCTTGGGAAACAGCGGGACAGGGAAATACAGTGAGCAGTTCTTC.

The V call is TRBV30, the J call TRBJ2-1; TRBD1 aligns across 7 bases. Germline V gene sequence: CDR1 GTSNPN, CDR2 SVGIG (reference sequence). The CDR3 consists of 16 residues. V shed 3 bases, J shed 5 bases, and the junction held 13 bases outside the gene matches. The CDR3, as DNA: TGTGCCTGGAGGGCAAGACCGGGACAGAGGGACAATGAGCAGTTCTTC. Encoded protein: CAWRARPGQRDNEQFF. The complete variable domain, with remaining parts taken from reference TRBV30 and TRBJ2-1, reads SQTIHQWPATLVQPVGSPLSLECTVEGTSNPNLYWYRQAAGRGLQLLFYSVGIGQISSEVPQNLSASRPQDRQFILSSKKLLLSDSGFYLCAWRARPGQRDNEQFFGPGTRLTVL.

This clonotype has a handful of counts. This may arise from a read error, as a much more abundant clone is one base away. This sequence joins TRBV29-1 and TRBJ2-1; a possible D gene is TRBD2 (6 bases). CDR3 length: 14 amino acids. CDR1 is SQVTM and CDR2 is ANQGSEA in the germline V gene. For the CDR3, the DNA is TGCAGCGTTGTATATAGCGGCGTTTACAATGAGCAGCTCTTC. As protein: CSVVYSGVYNEQLF.

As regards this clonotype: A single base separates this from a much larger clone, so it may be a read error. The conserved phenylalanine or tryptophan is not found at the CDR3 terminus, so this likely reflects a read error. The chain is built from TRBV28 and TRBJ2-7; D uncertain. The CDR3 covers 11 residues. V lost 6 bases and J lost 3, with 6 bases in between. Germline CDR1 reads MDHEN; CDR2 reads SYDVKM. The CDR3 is CASSHLYEQYL. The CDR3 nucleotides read TGTGCCAGCAGCCATCTCTACGAGCAGTACCTC.

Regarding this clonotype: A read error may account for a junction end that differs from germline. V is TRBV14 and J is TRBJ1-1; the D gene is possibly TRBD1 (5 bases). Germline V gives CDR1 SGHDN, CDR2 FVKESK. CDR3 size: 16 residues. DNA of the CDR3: TGTGCCAGCGAATCAACAGCCGACGGGGGGAAAACTGAAGTTTTCTTT. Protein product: CASESTADGGKTEVFF.

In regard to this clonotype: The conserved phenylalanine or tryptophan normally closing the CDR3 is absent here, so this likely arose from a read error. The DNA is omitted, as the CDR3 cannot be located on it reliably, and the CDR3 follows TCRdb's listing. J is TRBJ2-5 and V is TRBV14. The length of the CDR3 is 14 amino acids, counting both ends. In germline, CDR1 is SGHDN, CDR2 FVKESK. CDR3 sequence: CASSQVGREETQHL.

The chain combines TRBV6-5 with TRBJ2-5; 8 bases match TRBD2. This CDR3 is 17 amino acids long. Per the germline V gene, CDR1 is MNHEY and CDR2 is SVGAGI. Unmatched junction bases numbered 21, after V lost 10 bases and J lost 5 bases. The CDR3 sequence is CATKPAGLARNQETQYF. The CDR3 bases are TGTGCCACCAAACCTGCCGGACTAGCACGGAATCAGGAGACCCAGTACTTC.

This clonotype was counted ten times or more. The DNA of the CDR3 is TGTGCCAGCAGTTACGGACAGGGGGCGGGAACTGAAGCTTTCTTT. Translating it yields CASSYGQGAGTEAFF. The rearrangement joins TRBV6-5 to TRBJ1-1; 11 bases fit TRBD1. CDR1 is MNHEY, CDR2 SVGAGI, per germline. The CDR3 spans 15 residues. J lost 5 bases, V lost 2 bases, and 4 bases had no gene match.